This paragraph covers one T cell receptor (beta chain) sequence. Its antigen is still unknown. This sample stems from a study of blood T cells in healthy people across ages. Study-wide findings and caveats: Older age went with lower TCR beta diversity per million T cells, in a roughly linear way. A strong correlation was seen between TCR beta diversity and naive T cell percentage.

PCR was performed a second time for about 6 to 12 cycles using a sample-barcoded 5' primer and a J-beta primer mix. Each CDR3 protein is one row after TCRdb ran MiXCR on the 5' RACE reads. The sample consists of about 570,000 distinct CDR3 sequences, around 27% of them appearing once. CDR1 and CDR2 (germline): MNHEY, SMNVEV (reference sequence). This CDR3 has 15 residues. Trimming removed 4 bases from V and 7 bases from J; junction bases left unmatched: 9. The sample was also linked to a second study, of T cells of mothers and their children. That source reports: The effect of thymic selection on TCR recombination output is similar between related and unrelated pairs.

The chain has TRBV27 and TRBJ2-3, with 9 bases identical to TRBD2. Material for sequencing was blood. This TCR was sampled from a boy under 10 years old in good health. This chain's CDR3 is CASSSLAGKRYTQYF. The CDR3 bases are TGTGCCAGCAGTTCCCTAGCGGGAAAAAGGTATACGCAGTATTTT.